The 15 T cell receptor beta chains in this list originate from one sample, sequenced in a study of CD8+CD57+ T cells in acquired aplastic anemia. Genomic DNA templated the TCR beta VDJ and CDR3 profiling. TCRdb re-called the reads through MiXCR, storing one row per CDR3 protein. The table records 180,000 or so distinct CDR3 sequences, 45% to 55% of them present only once. All patients picked for sequencing had shown, by flow cytometry, an expansion of CD8+CD57+ cells. Sequenced material: sorted CD4+, CD8+, or CD8+CD57+ T cells (not recorded which) from PBMCs. Receptors were obtained from a human donor with aplastic anemia.

This clonotype was seen repeatedly, ten times or more. The chain uses TRBV10-3 and TRBJ1-3; D is unresolved. This CDR3 has 14 amino acids. V was clipped by 6 bases and J by 0 bases, with 9 bases between them. Germline values: CDR1 ENHRY, CDR2 SYGVKD. The DNA for the CDR3 is TGTGCCATCAGCAGACCGGGCTCTGGAAACACCATATATTTT. Its translation: CAISRPGSGNTIYF.

V usage is TRBV7-3 and J usage is TRBJ2-3; weak D call: TRBD2 (6 bases). The CDR3 runs to 14 residues. Germline CDR1 reads SGHTA; CDR2 reads FQGTGA. V dropped 2 bases and J dropped 4 bases, with 10 bases sitting between them. CDR3 sequence (DNA): TGTGCCAGCAGCTTACTCCCGGGGGCAGATACGCAGTATTTT. Its protein is CASSLLPGADTQYF.

Turning to this clonotype: This may be a read error: a much more frequent sequence differs by one nucleotide. The chain carries TRBV7-9 and TRBJ1-1; no firm D call. V lost 1 base to trimming and J lost 0 bases, with 9 bases between them. The CDR3 has 15 residues. CDR1 and CDR2 (germline): SEHNR, FQNEAQ (reference sequence). CDR3 residues: CASSLGLGLNTEAFF. The CDR3 region has the DNA TGTGCCAGCAGCTTAGGTTTAGGCCTGAACACTGAAGCTTTCTTT.

The chain has TRBV24-1 and TRBJ2-2, with 9 bases that match TRBD1. V lost 3 bases to trimming and J lost 4 bases; unmatched junction nucleotides: 5. Germline CDR1 reads KGHDR; CDR2 reads SFDVKD. CDR3 length: 16 residues. CDR3 sequence: CATSDLQGAGTGELFF. The CDR3 DNA reads as TGTGCCACCAGTGATCTACAGGGGGCCGGCACCGGGGAGCTGTTTTTT.

This clonotype appeared a single time. This sequence joins TRBV7-8 and TRBJ2-7, with TRBD1 matching 10 bases. The ends lost 5 bases at V and 3 bases at J; junction bases unmatched: 4. CDR1 and CDR2 from the germline V gene are SGHVS and FQNEAQ. This CDR3 has 14 residues. As DNA, the CDR3 is TGTGCCAGCAGCCGCGGACAGGGGGTCTACGAGCAGTACTTC. This codes for CASSRGQGVYEQYF. The full variable domain, completed using reference TRBV7-8 and TRBJ2-7, is GAGVSQSPRYKVAKRGQDVALRCDPISGHVSLFWYQQALGQGPEFLTYFQNEAQLDKSGLPSDRFFAERPEGSVSTLKIQRTQQEDSAVYLCASSRGQGVYEQYFGPGTRLTVT.

This clonotype has a count of ten or more. The chain is built from TRBV10-2 and TRBJ2-7, with D tentatively TRBD2 (5 bases). Trimming took off 2 bases at V and 5 bases at J, with 10 bases between the two ends. This CDR3 is 13 amino acids long. Per germline, CDR1 WSHSY and CDR2 SAAADI. The CDR3 sequence is CASSEGVRDEQYF. CDR3 coding DNA: TGCGCCAGCAGTGAGGGGGTGAGGGACGAGCAGTACTTC.

At least ten counts were recorded for this clonotype. V and J are TRBV5-4 and TRBJ2-7; perhaps TRBD2 as D (6 bases). The V and J ends lost 4 bases and 4 bases respectively, with 15 bases between them. Germline CDR1 SGHNT, CDR2 YYREEE (reference sequence). This CDR3 is built from 14 residues. CDR3 in DNA: TGTGCCAGCAGCCCCGGGATAGCGGAGTACGAGCAGTACTTC. Encoded protein: CASSPGIAEYEQYF.

This clonotype was seen repeatedly, ten times or more. This rearrangement joins TRBV6-2 or TRBV6-3 to TRBJ2-7; perhaps D is TRBD1 or TRBD2 (6 bases each). Trimming pared 8 bases from V and 0 bases from J, leaving 14 bases between. CDR1 MNHEY and CDR2 SVGEGT come from the germline V gene. CDR3 length: 14 amino acids. CDR3 sequence (DNA): TGTGCCAGCCTCCCCGGGGGCGGCTCCTACGAGCAGTACTTC. Amino acid sequence: CASLPGGGSYEQYF.

V is TRBV11-3 and J is TRBJ1-1; tentative D call: TRBD1 (6 bases). The germline V gene has CDR1 SGHNT and CDR2 YENEEA. The CDR3 is made up of 13 amino acids. Trimming cost V 2 bases and J 5 bases, with 9 bases left between them. CDR3 in DNA: TGTGCCAGCAGCTTAAACAGGGTAACTGAAGCTTTCTTT. Its protein product is CASSLNRVTEAFF.

This clonotype has more than one count but fewer than ten. A much larger clonotype is one base distant, so this may be a read error. V and J are TRBV6-1 and TRBJ2-7, with D possibly matching TRBD1 (6 bases). Germline-derived CDR1 and CDR2 are MNHNS and SASEGT. Trimming took 7 bases from V and 12 from J, leaving 16 bases between them. This CDR3 spans 11 amino acids. CDR3 amino acids: CASIRQDATYF. DNA of the CDR3: TGTGCCAGCATCCGACAGGACGCGACGTACTTC.

This clonotype was counted ten times or more. This rearrangement joins TRBV19 to TRBJ2-7, with TRBD1 as a possible D gene (6 bases). The CDR3 is 13 residues long. CDR1 is LNHDA, CDR2 SQIVND, per germline (reference sequence). Trimming pared 9 bases from V and 0 bases from J, leaving 12 bases between. The CDR3 loop is CASGTGSSYEQYF. For the CDR3, the DNA is TGTGCCAGCGGTACAGGGAGCTCCTACGAGCAGTACTTC.

In its sample, this clonotype was seen once. The rearrangement uses TRBV20-1 and TRBJ2-6; TRBD1 is a possible D gene (5 bases). V was pared by 5 bases and J by 1 base, with 15 bases between. Germline V gives CDR1 DFQATT, CDR2 SNEGSKA (reference sequence). The CDR3 runs 16 residues. CDR3 nucleotides: TGCAGTGCTCCAGGGCCCGGAAGGTCTGGGGCCAACGTCCTGACTTTC. Translation gives CSAPGPGRSGANVLTF.

This clonotype occurred many times. The chain is built from TRBV7-9 and TRBJ2-5, with D tentatively TRBD1 (5 bases). V dropped 1 base and J dropped 9 bases, with 9 bases sitting between them. Germline CDR1 reads SEHNR; CDR2 reads FQNEAQ (reference sequence). This CDR3 has 12 amino acids. CDR3 DNA sequence: TGTGCCAGCAGCTTAGGGCCCAGGGCCCAGTACTTC. This encodes CASSLGPRAQYF.

This clonotype came up many times. This rearrangement joins TRBV5-1 to TRBJ2-2, with D possibly TRBD2 on 5 matching bases. V dropped 4 bases and J dropped 1 base, with 11 bases sitting between them. Germline V gene sequence: CDR1 SGHRS, CDR2 YFSETQ. CDR3 size: 15 residues. The DNA for the CDR3 is TGCGCCAGCAGCAAGGGAGAATTGAACACCGGGGAGCTGTTTTTT. Translated, it gives CASSKGELNTGELFF.

The V call is TRBV7-9, the J call TRBJ2-5, with unresolved D. Germline lookup yields CDR1 SEHNR and CDR2 FQNEAQ (reference sequence). Trimming pared 2 bases from V and 2 bases from J, leaving 12 bases between. This CDR3 has 15 amino acids. The CDR3 here is CASSLKGGVQETQYF. CDR3 DNA: TGTGCCAGCAGCTTAAAGGGCGGTGTACAAGAGACCCAGTACTTC.